A single sample gave rise to the 23 T cell receptor beta chains below, sequenced in a study of blood T cell repertoires in COVID-19. Clones were sequenced by immunoSEQ multiplex PCR, and TCRdb holds only the in-frame ones, with some missing. The repertoire holds 160,000 or so clones, with around 74% as singletons. Sequencing used peripheral blood. The receptors derive from a woman in her sixties with COVID-19, enrolled during active disease.

V is TRBV5-4 and J is TRBJ2-7, with TRBD2 identical over 7 bases. The CDR3 consists of 15 residues. CDR1 and CDR2 (germline): SGHNT, YYREEE (reference sequence). The trim removed 0 bases at V and 4 bases at J, leaving 7 bases unmatched. In DNA form, the CDR3 reads TGTGCCAGCAGCTTGGGAGCGGGAAGTATTTACGAGCAGTACTTC. This gives the protein CASSLGAGSIYEQYF.

The V and J genes are TRBV10-3 and TRBJ1-1, with D perhaps TRBD1 (6 bases). Trimming pared 5 bases from V and 1 base from J, leaving 8 bases between. CDR1 and CDR2 (germline): ENHRY, SYGVKD. This CDR3 is built from 13 residues. DNA for the CDR3: TGTGCCATCAGTATACAGGGGAACACTGAAGCTTTCTTT. Amino acid sequence: CAISIQGNTEAFF.

This sequence joins TRBV18 and TRBJ2-1; D gene unclear. This CDR3 region has 12 residues. In germline, CDR1 is KGHSH, CDR2 LQKENI. The V end was cut by 5 bases, the J end by 8 bases, with 10 bases between. The CDR3 loop reads CASSSAADEQFF. The CDR3, as DNA: TGTGCCAGCTCATCCGCGGCCGATGAGCAGTTCTTC.

J is TRBJ2-7 and V is TRBV5-8, with D possibly matching TRBD1 (7 bases). Trimming took 5 bases from V and 2 from J, leaving 14 bases between them. This CDR3 is built from 14 residues. Germline CDR1 and CDR2: SGHTS and YDEGEE. CDR3 DNA: TGTGCCAGCAGGGGGGGACAGAAGCCCTACGAGCAGTACGTC. The encoded protein is CASRGGQKPYEQYV.

In this sample, this clone turned up a few times. The chain is built from TRBV20-1 and TRBJ1-6; D is perhaps TRBD1 (5 bases). The CDR3 spans 16 residues. V was pared by 3 bases and J by 0 bases, with 12 bases between. The germline CDR1 and CDR2 sequences are DFQATT and SNEGSKA (reference sequence). CDR3 region: CSASIRGSSYNSPLHF. CDR3 sequence (DNA): TGCAGTGCTAGTATCCGGGGGAGCTCCTATAATTCACCCCTCCACTTT.

This chain connects TRBV9 to TRBJ1-2, with D perhaps TRBD1 (5 bases). Looked up from germline, CDR1 is SGDLS and CDR2 is YYNGEE. V was trimmed by 4 bases and J by 8 bases, leaving 18 bases between them. The length of the CDR3 is 14 residues. The CDR3 coding sequence is TGTGCCAGCAGCCCCTGGGGCAGCCAAGGAGGCTACACCTTC. Protein product: CASSPWGSQGGYTF.

The chain is built from TRBV1 and TRBJ2-7; TRBD2, the D gene given by the table, was not confirmed from the DNA. TRBV1 is a pseudogene segment. This CDR3 comprises 17 residues. The CDR3 coding sequence is TGCACCAGCAGCAAAGTCAGGACTAGCGGGAGAAACTACGAGCAGTACTTC. It codes for CTSSKVRTSGRNYEQYF.

The chain joins TRBV11-3 to TRBJ2-7; the match to TRBD2 covers 12 bases. The CDR3 runs 15 residues. Per germline, CDR1 SGHNT and CDR2 YENEEA. With 5 bases clipped from V and 6 bases from J, the junction kept 8 bases outside the gene matches. This CDR3 is CASSPTSGGLVEQYV. The CDR3 DNA reads TGTGCCAGCAGCCCAACTAGCGGGGGGCTTGTCGAGCAGTACGTC.

This clone has just a few counts. The chain has TRBV14 and TRBJ2-2; D remains ambiguous. Germline loops: CDR1 SGHDN, CDR2 FVKESK. Trimming stripped 0 bases from V and 0 bases from J, with 8 bases between. The CDR3 runs 16 residues. This CDR3 reads CASSQDLRANTGELFF. CDR3 in DNA: TGTGCCAGCAGCCAAGATTTGCGAGCGAACACCGGGGAGCTGTTTTTT.

This chain joins TRBV27 and TRBJ2-5; maybe TRBD1 (7 bases). The ends were cut back, 8 bases at V and 5 bases at J, with 18 bases in the middle. There are 14 residues in the CDR3. Per the germline V gene, CDR1 is MNHEY and CDR2 is SMNVEV (reference sequence). DNA for the CDR3: TGTGCCAGCGGGGGGCCAGGGGGATGGGAGACCCAGTACTTC. Translating it yields CASGGPGGWETQYF.

The V and J genes are TRBV30 and TRBJ1-5; TRBD1 agrees at 10 bases. The V gene's germline CDR1 is GTSNPN and CDR2 SVGIG (reference sequence). V was pared by 7 bases and J by 5 bases, with 14 bases of the junction left unmatched. The CDR3 runs 16 residues. Here the CDR3 reads CAYSMTGGFVDQPQHF. CDR3 nucleotides: TGTGCCTACTCCATGACAGGGGGCTTCGTAGATCAGCCCCAGCATTTT.

V and J are TRBV29-1 and TRBJ1-2; TRBD1 agrees at 7 bases. V trimming: 3 bases; J trimming: 8 bases; junction bases outside the gene matches: 12. This CDR3 has 14 residues. Germline V gene lookup returns CDR1 SQVTM and CDR2 ANQGSEA. CDR3: CSVDRGQPRGGYTF. The CDR3 bases are TGCAGCGTTGATAGGGGACAGCCAAGGGGAGGCTACACCTTC. Combining the CDR3 with reference TRBV29-1 and TRBJ1-2 gives the whole variable domain SAVISQKPSRDICQRGTSLTIQCQVDSQVTMMFWYRQQPGQSLTLIATANQGSEATYESGFVIDKFPISRPNLTFSTLTVSNMSPEDSSIYLCSVDRGQPRGGYTFGSGTRLTVV.

The V gene is TRBV7-2, the J gene TRBJ1-2; 9 bases align to TRBD1. V shed 3 bases and J 7 bases; nucleotides not matched to a gene: 6. CDR1 is SGHTA, CDR2 FQGNSA, per germline. This CDR3 has 14 amino acids. CDR3 protein: CASSFDRGVSGYTF. The CDR3 nucleotides read TGTGCCAGCAGCTTTGACAGGGGGGTTTCTGGCTACACCTTC.

The genes are TRBV18 and TRBJ1-6; D perhaps matches TRBD1 (6 bases). Germline-derived CDR1 and CDR2 are KGHSH and LQKENI. The CDR3 runs 14 residues. Deletions cut 0 bases from V and 9 bases from J, with 9 bases between. Written as DNA, the CDR3 is TGTGCCAGCTCACCACCGGACAGTTCTTCACCCCTCCACTTT. This codes for CASSPPDSSSPLHF. Using reference TRBV18 and TRBJ1-6 for the parts outside the CDR3, the full variable domain is NAGVMQNPRHLVRRRGQEARLRCSPMKGHSHVYWYRQLPEEGLKFMVYLQKENIIDESGMPKERFSAEFPKEGPSILRIQQVVRGDSAAYFCASSPPDSSSPLHFGNGTRLTVT.

The J gene is TRBJ2-1, the V gene TRBV11-2; 7 bases align to TRBD1. Trimming at V came to 5 bases and at J to 0 bases, leaving 10 bases not matched to a gene. The germline CDR1 and CDR2 sequences are SGHAT and FQNNGV. This CDR3 has 17 amino acids. CDR3 amino acids: CASSQGQLTSSYNEQFF. CDR3 nucleotide sequence: TGTGCCAGCAGCCAGGGACAGCTCACAAGCTCCTACAATGAGCAGTTCTTC.

This clone was counted only a few times. The CDR3 DNA reads TGTGCCAGCAGCTTCGACAGGGCTCTTTGGAATGAGCAGTTCTTC. Translating gives CASSFDRALWNEQFF. The rearrangement joins TRBV7-9 to TRBJ2-1; 7 nucleotides align to TRBD1. This CDR3 contains 15 residues. J was trimmed by 7 bases and V by 3 bases; bases with no gene match: 9. Germline CDR1 and CDR2: SEHNR and FQNEAQ (reference sequence).

The CDR3: CATSRRQGRIGQETQYF. As DNA, the CDR3 is TGTGCCACCTCGCGTAGACAGGGAAGGATCGGCCAAGAGACCCAGTACTTC. This chain joins TRBV15 and TRBJ2-5; 7 bases are shared with TRBD1. Germline trimming cut 8 bases from V and 1 base from J; bases unmatched to any gene: 16. This CDR3 comprises 17 residues. Germline CDR1 is LNHNV and CDR2 is YYDKDF (reference sequence).

The chain employs TRBV5-1 and TRBJ1-1; 7 bases agree with TRBD1. CDR3 length: 14 amino acids. The V segment lost 4 bases and the J segment 3 bases; nucleotides outside the gene matches: 6. Per germline, CDR1 SGHRS and CDR2 YFSETQ. The CDR3 is CASSRGTDYTEAFF. The CDR3 DNA follows: TGCGCCAGCAGCCGGGGGACAGACTACACTGAAGCTTTCTTT.

V and J are TRBV28 and TRBJ2-6, with 12 bases matching TRBD1. Germline lookup yields CDR1 MDHEN and CDR2 SYDVKM. The trim removed 7 bases at V and 0 bases at J, leaving 4 bases unmatched. This CDR3 has 17 amino acids. CDR3 sequence: CASIPGQGASGANVLTF. The CDR3 DNA follows: TGTGCCAGCATTCCGGGACAGGGGGCCTCTGGGGCCAACGTCCTGACTTTC. The entire variable domain, with the rest obtained from reference TRBV28 and TRBJ2-6, is as follows: DVKVTQSSRYLVKRTGEKVFLECVQDMDHENMFWYRQDPGLGLRLIYFSYDVKMKEKGDIPEGYSVSREKKERFSLILESASTNQTSMYLCASIPGQGASGANVLTFGAGSRLTVL.

The rearrangement links TRBV5-4 to TRBJ2-5; possible D gene TRBD1, 6 bases. Looked up from germline, CDR1 is SGHNT and CDR2 is YYREEE (reference sequence). Trimming shortened V by 4 bases and J by 5 bases, and 12 bases separated the two germline ends. The CDR3 is 13 residues long. The CDR3 loop reads CASSLYRAETQYF. DNA for the CDR3: TGTGCCAGCAGCCTATACAGGGCTGAGACCCAGTACTTC.

This chain links TRBV3-1 (or the pseudogene TRBV3-2) with TRBJ1-3; a weak D match, TRBD1 (5 bases). Germline lookup yields CDR1 LGHDT and CDR2 YNNKEL (reference sequence). CDR3 length: 16 residues. V was shortened by 5 bases and J by 1 base, with 15 bases between the two germline ends. The CDR3 sequence: CASSDGGTISGNTIYF. The CDR3 region has the DNA TGTGCCAGCAGCGACGGCGGGACGATTTCTGGAAACACCATATATTTT.

V gene TRBV27 combines with J gene TRBJ2-1, with 8 nucleotides matching TRBD2. V shed 6 bases, J shed 3 bases, and the junction held 7 bases outside the gene matches. The CDR3 covers 15 residues. Germline assignment: CDR1 MNHEY and CDR2 SMNVEV (reference sequence). In DNA, the CDR3 is TGTGCCAGCAGCGTTAGCGGGAAAATCTACAATGAGCAGTTCTTC. Protein sequence: CASSVSGKIYNEQFF.

This rearrangement joins TRBV5-1 to TRBJ2-7; 10 positions match TRBD2. The ends lost 4 bases at V and 0 bases at J; junction bases unmatched: 7. From germline, CDR1 is SGHRS and CDR2 YFSETQ. CDR3 length: 16 residues. DNA of the CDR3: TGCGCCAGCAGCCCAGGACTAGCGGCGCCCTCCTACGAGCAGTACGTC. Amino acid sequence: CASSPGLAAPSYEQYV.